The following is a TCR beta chain sequence with its context. Its specificity is unknown. The sample is drawn from a study of cytomegalovirus exposure and HLA in healthy donors. The study's findings and limits: Within the data, a cluster of highly shared sequence variants was likely a sequencing artifact. Many donors carried some public TCRs, although rarity characterized most TCR sequences. Three of the chains that were CMV-associated were confirmed in vitro to be specific for CMV antigens. A prior analysis recorded that most TCR beta V segments were productive about 87% or about 30% of the time.

CDR3 length equals 13 residues. The V gene end was trimmed by 4 bases and the J gene end by 9 bases; junction bases not matched to a gene: 7. CDR1 and CDR2 from the germline V gene are SGHRS and YFSETQ. 13 Jbeta primers and 60 Vbeta primers were used for the PCR. Method: immunoSEQ multiplex PCR; TCRdb's copy keeps in-frame clones and lacks some. The repertoire shows under 85,000 clones; the top ten hold 15% to 20%. The source of this sequence is a boy aged 10-17 years in good health and CMV-seronegative. The chain uses TRBV5-1 and TRBJ1-3; 7 bases are shared with TRBD1. The sequenced sample consisted of PBMCs. The CDR3 spells CASSIDRAGTIYF. Written as DNA, the CDR3 is TGCGCCAGCAGCATAGACAGGGCAGGCACCATATATTTT.